This TCR beta chain was recovered during a study of cytomegalovirus exposure and HLA in healthy donors. The study, taken as a whole, reports: Based on reports, TCR beta sequences accurately predicted HLA-A and HLA-B alleles for most subjects. When analyzed later, the rates of TCR association showed variation by HLA locus, with DRB1 the most and HLA-C the fewest.

This PCR relied on a set of 60 Vbeta primers and 13 Jbeta primers. TCRdb's copy holds only in-frame clones and misses some; the assay was immunoSEQ multiplex PCR. The sample shows about 83,000 clones, about four fifths of them seen only once. Germline CDR1 MNHNS, CDR2 SASEGT. Trimming removed 6 bases from V and 2 bases from J; junction bases left unmatched: 5. This CDR3 is built from 15 residues. With respect to this clone: The antigen is unknown.

This receptor was identified in a woman between 25 and 40 years old in good health and CMV-seronegative. Input material: PBMCs. The V and J genes are TRBV6-1 and TRBJ1-3; 9 bases agree with TRBD1. The CDR3 here is CASREDRGPGNTIYF. The CDR3 DNA reads TGTGCCAGCAGAGAGGACAGGGGCCCTGGAAACACCATATATTTT.